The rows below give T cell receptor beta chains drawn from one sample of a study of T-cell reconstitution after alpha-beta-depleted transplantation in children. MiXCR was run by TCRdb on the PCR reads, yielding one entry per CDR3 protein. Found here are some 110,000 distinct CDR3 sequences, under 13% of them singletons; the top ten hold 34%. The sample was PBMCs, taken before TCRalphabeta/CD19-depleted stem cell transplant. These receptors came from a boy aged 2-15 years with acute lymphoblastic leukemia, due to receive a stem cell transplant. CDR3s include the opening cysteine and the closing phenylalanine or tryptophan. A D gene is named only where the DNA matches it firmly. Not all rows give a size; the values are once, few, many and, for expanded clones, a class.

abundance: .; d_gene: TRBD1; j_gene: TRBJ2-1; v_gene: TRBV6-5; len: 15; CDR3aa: CASSSPRDRGWEQFF; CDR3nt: TGTGCCAGCAGTTCCCCTCGGGACAGGGGGTGGGAGCAGTTCTTC
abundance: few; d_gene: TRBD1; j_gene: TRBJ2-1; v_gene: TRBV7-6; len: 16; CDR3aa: CASSRQPGQVDNEQFF; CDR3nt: TGTGCCAGCAGCCGACAACCGGGACAGGTCGACAATGAGCAGTTCTTC
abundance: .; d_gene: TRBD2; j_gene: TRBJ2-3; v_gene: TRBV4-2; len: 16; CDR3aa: CASSPRLATGTDTQYF; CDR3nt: TGTGCCAGCAGCCCAAGACTAGCTACCGGCACAGATACGCAGTATTTT
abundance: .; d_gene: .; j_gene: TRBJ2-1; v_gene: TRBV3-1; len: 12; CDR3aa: CASRQLNNEQFF; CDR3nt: TGTGCCAGCAGGCAGCTGAACAATGAGCAGTTCTTC
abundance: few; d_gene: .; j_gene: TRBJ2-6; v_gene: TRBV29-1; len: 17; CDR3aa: CSVEVRGAPSGANVLTF; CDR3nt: TGCAGCGTTGAGGTCAGGGGTGCCCCCTCTGGGGCCAACGTCCTGACTTTC
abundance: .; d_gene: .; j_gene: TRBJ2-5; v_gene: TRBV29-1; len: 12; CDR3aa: CSVDPFQETQYF; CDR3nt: TGCAGCGTTGACCCCTTCCAAGAGACCCAGTACTTC
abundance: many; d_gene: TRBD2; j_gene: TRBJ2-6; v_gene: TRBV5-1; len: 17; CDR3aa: CASSTRDYGSGANVLTF; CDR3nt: TGCGCCAGCAGCACCCGGGACTACGGCTCTGGGGCCAACGTCCTGACTTTC
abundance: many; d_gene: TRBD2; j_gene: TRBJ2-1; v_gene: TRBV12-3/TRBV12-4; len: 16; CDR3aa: CASSLRAGRTYNEQFF; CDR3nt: TGTGCCAGCAGTTTGAGAGCGGGACGAACCTACAATGAGCAGTTCTTC
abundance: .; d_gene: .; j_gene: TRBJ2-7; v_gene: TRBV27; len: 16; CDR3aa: CASSSSLKGATYEQYF; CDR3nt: TGTGCCAGCAGTTCCTCCCTAAAGGGAGCAACCTACGAGCAGTACTTC
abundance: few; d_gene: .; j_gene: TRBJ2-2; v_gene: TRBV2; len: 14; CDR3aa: CASLRDTWFGELFF; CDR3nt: TGTGCCAGCCTCAGGGACACTTGGTTCGGGGAGCTGTTTTTT
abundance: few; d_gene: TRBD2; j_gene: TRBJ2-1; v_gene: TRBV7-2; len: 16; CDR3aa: CASSLDSGRVYNEQFF; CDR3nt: TGTGCCAGCAGCTTAGATAGCGGGAGAGTTTACAATGAGCAGTTCTTC
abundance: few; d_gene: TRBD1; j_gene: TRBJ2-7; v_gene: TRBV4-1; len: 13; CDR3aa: CASSPTGFDEQYF; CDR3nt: TGCGCCAGCAGCCCGACAGGGTTTGACGAGCAGTACTTC
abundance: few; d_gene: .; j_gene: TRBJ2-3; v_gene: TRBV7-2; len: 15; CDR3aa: CASNPGAASTDTQYF; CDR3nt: TGTGCCAGCAACCCTGGGGCAGCTAGCACAGATACGCAGTATTTT